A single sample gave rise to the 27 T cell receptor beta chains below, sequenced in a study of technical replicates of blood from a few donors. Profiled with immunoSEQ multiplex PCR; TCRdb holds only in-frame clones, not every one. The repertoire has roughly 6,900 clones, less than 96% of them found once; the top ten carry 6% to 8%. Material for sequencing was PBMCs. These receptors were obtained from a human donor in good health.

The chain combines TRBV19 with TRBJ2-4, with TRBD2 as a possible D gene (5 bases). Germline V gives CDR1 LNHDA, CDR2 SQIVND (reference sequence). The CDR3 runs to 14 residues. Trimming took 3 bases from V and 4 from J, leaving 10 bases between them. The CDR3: CASSMPGEKNIQYF. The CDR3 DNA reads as TGTGCCAGTAGTATGCCCGGGGAGAAAAACATTCAGTACTTC.

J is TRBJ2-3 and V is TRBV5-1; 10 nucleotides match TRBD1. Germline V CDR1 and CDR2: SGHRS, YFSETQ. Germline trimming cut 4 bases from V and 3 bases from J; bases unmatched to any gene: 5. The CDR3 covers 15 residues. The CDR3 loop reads CASSRGGQGTDTQYF. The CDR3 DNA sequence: TGCGCCAGCAGCCGGGGGGGACAGGGGACAGATACGCAGTATTTT.

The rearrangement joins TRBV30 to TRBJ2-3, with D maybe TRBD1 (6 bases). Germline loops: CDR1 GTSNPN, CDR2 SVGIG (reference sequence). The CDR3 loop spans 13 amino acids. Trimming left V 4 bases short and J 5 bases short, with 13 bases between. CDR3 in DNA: TGTGCCTGGATTTCAGGGGTGGGAGATACGCAGTATTTT. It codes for CAWISGVGDTQYF.

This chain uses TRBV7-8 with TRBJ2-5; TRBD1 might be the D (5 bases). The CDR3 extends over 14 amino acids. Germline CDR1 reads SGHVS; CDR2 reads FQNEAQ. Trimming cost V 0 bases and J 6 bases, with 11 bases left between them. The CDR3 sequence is CASSLASQGKTQYF. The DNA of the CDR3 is TGTGCCAGCAGCTTAGCTTCGCAGGGAAAGACCCAGTACTTC. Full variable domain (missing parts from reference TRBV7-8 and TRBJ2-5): GAGVSQSPRYKVAKRGQDVALRCDPISGHVSLFWYQQALGQGPEFLTYFQNEAQLDKSGLPSDRFFAERPEGSVSTLKIQRTQQEDSAVYLCASSLASQGKTQYFGPGTRLLVL.

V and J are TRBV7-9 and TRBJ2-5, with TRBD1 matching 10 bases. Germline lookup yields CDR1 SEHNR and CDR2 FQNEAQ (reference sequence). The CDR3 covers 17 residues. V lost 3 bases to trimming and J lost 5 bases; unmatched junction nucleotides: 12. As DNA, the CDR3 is TGTGCCAGCAGCTTCGCCGGGACAGGGGTCTTTACGGAGACCCAGTACTTC. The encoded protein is CASSFAGTGVFTETQYF. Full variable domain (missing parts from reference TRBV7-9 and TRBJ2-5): DTGVSQNPRHKITKRGQNVTFRCDPISEHNRLYWYRQTLGQGPEFLTYFQNEAQLEKSRLLSDRFSAERPKGSFSTLEIQRTEQGDSAMYLCASSFAGTGVFTETQYFGPGTRLLVL.

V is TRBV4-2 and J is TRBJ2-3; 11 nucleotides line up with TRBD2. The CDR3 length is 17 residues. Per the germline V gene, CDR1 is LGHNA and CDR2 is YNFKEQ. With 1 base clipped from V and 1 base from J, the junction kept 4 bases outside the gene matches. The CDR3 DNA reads TGTGCCAGCAGCCAAGCCTCGGGACTAGCGGGCACAGATACGCAGTATTTT. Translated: CASSQASGLAGTDTQYF.

CDR3 sequence: CASGGHSYNEQFF. The CDR3 nucleotides read TGTGCCAGCGGGGGCCACTCCTACAATGAGCAGTTCTTC. The chain couples TRBV11-2 to TRBJ2-1; possibly TRBD1 for D (6 bases). V was shortened by 8 bases and J by 0 bases, with 8 bases between the two germline ends. Germline loops: CDR1 SGHAT, CDR2 FQNNGV. The CDR3 loop spans 13 amino acids.

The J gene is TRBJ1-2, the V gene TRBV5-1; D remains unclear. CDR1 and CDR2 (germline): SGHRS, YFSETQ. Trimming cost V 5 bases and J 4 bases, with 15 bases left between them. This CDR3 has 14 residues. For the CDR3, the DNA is TGCGCCAGCAGACGTCGCCCGACTTCCTATGGCTACACCTTC. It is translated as CASRRRPTSYGYTF.

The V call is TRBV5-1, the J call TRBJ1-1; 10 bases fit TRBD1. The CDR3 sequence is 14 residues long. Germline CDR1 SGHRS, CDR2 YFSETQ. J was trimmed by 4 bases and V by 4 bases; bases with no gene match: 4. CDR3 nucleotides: TGCGCCAGCAGCGGTGGACAGGGGGGCACTGAAGCTTTCTTT. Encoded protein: CASSGGQGGTEAFF.

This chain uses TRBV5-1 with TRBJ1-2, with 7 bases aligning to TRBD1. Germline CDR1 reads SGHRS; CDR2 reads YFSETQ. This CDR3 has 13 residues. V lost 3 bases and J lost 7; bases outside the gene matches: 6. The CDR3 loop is CASSSTGQGGYTF. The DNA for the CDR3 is TGCGCCAGCAGCTCGACAGGGCAGGGTGGCTACACCTTC.

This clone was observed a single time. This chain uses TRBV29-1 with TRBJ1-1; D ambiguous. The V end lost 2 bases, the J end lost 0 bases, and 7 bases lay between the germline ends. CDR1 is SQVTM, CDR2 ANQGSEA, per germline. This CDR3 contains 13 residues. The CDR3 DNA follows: TGCAGCGTTGAAACACGATTGAACACTGAAGCTTTCTTT. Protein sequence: CSVETRLNTEAFF.

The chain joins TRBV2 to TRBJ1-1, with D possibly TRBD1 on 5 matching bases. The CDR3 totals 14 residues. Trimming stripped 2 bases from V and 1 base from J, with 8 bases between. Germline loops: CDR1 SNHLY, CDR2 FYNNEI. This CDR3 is CASSETGENTEAFF. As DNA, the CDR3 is TGTGCCAGCAGTGAAACAGGAGAGAACACTGAAGCTTTCTTT.

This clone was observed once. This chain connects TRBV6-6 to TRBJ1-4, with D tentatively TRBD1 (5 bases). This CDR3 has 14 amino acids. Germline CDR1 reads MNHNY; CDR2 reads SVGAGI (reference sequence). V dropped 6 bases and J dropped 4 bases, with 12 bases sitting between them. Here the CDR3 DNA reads TGTGCCAGCAGGCCCACCGGGGGTAATGAAAAACTGTTTTTT. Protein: CASRPTGGNEKLFF.

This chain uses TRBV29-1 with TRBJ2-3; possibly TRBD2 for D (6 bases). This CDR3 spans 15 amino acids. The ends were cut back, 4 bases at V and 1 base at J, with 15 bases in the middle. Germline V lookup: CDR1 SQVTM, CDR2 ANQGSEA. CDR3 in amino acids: CSVARSAGRTDTQYF. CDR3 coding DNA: TGCAGCGTTGCCCGGAGCGCGGGACGCACAGATACGCAGTATTTT.

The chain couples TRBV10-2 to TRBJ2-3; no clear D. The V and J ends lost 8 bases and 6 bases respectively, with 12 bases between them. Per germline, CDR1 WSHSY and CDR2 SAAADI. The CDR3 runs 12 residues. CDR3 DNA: TGCGCCAGCGGAGCCGCGATCGATACGCAGTATTTT. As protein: CASGAAIDTQYF.

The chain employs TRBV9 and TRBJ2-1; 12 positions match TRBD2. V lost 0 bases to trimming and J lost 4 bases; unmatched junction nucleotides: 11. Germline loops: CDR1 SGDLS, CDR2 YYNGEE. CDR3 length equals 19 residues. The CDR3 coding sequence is TGTGCCAGCAGCGTAGGTTGGCGACTAGCGGGAGTTTCATACAATGAGCAGTTCTTC. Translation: CASSVGWRLAGVSYNEQFF.

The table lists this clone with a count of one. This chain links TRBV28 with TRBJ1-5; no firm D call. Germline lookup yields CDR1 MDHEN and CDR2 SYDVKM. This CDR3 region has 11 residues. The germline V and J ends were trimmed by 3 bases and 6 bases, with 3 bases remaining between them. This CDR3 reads CASSFGQPQHF. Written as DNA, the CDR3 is TGTGCCAGCAGTTTCGGTCAGCCCCAGCATTTT.

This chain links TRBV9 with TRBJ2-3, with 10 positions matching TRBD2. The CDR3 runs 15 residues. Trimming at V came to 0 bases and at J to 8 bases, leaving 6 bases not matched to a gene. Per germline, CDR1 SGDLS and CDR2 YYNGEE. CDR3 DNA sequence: TGTGCCAGCAGCGTAGGCCTAGCGGGAGATGGTACGCAGTATTTT. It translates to CASSVGLAGDGTQYF.

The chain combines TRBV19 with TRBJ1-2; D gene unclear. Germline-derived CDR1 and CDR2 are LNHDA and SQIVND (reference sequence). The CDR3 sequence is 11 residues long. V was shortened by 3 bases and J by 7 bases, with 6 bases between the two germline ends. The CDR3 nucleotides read TGTGCCAGTAGTATCGGTCTTGGCTACACCTTC. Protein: CASSIGLGYTF.

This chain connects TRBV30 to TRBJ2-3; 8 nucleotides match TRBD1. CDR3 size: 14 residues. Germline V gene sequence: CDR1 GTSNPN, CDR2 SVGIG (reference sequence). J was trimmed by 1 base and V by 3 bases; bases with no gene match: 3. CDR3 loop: CAWRTTGGTDTQYF. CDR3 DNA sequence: TGTGCCTGGAGAACGACAGGGGGCACAGATACGCAGTATTTT.

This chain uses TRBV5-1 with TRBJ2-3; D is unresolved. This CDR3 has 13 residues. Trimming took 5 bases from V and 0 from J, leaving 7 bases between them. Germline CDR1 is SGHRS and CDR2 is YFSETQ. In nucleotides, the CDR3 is TGCGCCAGCAGGAGCCTAAGCACAGATACGCAGTATTTT. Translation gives CASRSLSTDTQYF. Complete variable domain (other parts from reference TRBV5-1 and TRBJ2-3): KAGVTQTPRYLIKTRGQQVTLSCSPISGHRSVSWYQQTPGQGLQFLFEYFSETQRNKGNFPGRFSGRQFSNSRSEMNVSTLELGDSALYLCASRSLSTDTQYFGPGTRLTVL.

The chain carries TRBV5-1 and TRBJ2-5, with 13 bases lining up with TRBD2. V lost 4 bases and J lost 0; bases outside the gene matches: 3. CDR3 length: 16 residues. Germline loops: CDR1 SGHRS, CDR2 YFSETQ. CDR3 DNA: TGCGCCAGCAGCCGCGGACTAGCGGGAGACCAAGAGACCCAGTACTTC. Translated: CASSRGLAGDQETQYF.

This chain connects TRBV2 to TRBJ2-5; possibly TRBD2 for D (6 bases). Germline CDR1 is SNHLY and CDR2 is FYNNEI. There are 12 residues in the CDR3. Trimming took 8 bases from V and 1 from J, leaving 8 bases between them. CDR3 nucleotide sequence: TGTGCCAGCGGGAGGTTCCAAGAGACCCAGTACTTC. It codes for CASGRFQETQYF. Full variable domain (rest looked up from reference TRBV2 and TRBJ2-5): EPEVTQTPSHQVTQMGQEVILRCVPISNHLYFYWYRQILGQKVEFLVSFYNNEISEKSEIFDDQFSVERPDGSNFTLKIRSTKLEDSAMYFCASGRFQETQYFGPGTRLLVL.

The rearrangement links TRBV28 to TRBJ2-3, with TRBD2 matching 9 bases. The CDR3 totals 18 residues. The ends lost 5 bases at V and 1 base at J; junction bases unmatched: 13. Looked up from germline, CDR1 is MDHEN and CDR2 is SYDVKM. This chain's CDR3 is CASSGGNSGRSGTDTQYF. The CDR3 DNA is TGTGCCAGCAGTGGCGGGAATAGCGGGAGATCTGGCACAGATACGCAGTATTTT.

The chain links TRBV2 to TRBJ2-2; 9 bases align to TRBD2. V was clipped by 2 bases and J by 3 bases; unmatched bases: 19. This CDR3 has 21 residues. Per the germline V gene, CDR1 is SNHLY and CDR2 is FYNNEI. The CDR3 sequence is CASSEIRGRANIRTHTGELFF. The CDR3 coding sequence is TGTGCCAGCAGTGAAATCCGCGGGAGGGCCAATATTAGGACCCACACCGGGGAGCTGTTTTTT.

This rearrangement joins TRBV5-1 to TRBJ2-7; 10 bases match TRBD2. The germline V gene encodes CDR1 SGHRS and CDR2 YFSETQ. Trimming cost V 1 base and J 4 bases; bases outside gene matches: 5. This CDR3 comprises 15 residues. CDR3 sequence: CASSLIAGGYYEQYF. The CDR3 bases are TGCGCCAGCAGCTTGATAGCGGGAGGTTATTACGAGCAGTACTTC.

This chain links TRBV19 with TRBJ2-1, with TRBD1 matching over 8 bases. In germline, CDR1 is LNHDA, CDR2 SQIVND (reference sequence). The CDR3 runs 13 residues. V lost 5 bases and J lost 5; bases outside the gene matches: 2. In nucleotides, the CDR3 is TGTGCCAGTAGTGGCAGGGGGCACAATGAGCAGTTCTTC. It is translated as CASSGRGHNEQFF. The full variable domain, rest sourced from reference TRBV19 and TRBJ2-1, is DGGITQSPKYLFRKEGQNVTLSCEQNLNHDAMYWYRQDPGQGLRLIYYSQIVNDFQKGDIAEGYSVSREKKESFPLTVTSAQKNPTAFYLCASSGRGHNEQFFGPGTRLTVL.